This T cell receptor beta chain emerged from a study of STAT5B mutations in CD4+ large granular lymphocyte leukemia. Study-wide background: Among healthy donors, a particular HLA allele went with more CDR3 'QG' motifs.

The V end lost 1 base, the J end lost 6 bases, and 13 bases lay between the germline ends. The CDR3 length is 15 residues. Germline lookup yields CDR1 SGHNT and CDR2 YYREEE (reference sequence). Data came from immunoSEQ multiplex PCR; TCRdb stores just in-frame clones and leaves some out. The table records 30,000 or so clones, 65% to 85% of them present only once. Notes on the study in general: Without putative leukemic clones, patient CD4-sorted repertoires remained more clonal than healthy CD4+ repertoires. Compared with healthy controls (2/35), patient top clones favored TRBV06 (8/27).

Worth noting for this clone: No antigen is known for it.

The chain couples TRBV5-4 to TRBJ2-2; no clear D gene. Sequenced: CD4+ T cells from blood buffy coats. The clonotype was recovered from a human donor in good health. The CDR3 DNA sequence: TGTGCCAGCAGCTTGTCTGGGGTGGCGTCCGGGGAGCTGTTTTTT. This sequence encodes CASSLSGVASGELFF.